A selection of T cell receptor beta chains follows, all from one sample in a study of identical twins. TCRdb recomputed calls from the 5' RACE reads with MiXCR, one row per CDR3 protein. The sample carries some 660,000 distinct CDR3 sequences, around 8.3% recorded once. This sample also belongs to another study, concerning yellow fever vaccine responses in identical twins.

The sequencing input was PBMCs. The source is a woman aged 18-35 years in good health. Each CDR3 is given with its conserved first and last residue. The D gene is left open where the match is weak. The listing skips clone size in some rows; elsewhere it reads once, few, many or a size class.

>many|17|TRBJ2-6|TRBV4-3|TRBD1
TGCGCCAGCAGCCAACGGACAGGGGGCTCTGGGGCCAACGTCCTGACTTTC
CASSQRTGGSGANVLTF
>.|15|TRBJ2-3|TRBV6-5|.
TGTGCCAGCAGTTATTCGGGCACTTACACAGATACGCAGTATTTT
CASSYSGTYTDTQYF
>few|12|TRBJ2-3|TRBV11-2|.
TGTGCCGGGGGAGTTCTCAAAGATACGCAGTATTTT
CAGGVLKDTQYF
>many|15|TRBJ1-1|TRBV27|TRBD1
TGTGCCAGCAGTTTACAGGGACAGGGCGACACTGAAGCTTTCTTT
CASSLQGQGDTEAFF
>few|18|TRBJ2-6|TRBV12-3/TRBV12-4|.
TGTGCCAGCACCCTAGGGCAGGGAAATATCCCTGGGGCCAACGTCCTGACTTTC
CASTLGQGNIPGANVLTF
>few|11|TRBJ2-5|TRBV2|.
TGTGCCAGCAGCGGCTTGGAGACCCAGTACTTC
CASSGLETQYF
>.|14|TRBJ2-4|TRBV7-9|.
TGTGCCAGCAGCTTCTGGACTATCAAAAACATTCAGTACTTC
CASSFWTIKNIQYF
>.|17|TRBJ2-7|TRBV4-3|TRBD1
TGCGCCAGCAGCCATCGGACAGGGGGTTCAATTTCCTACGAGCAGTACTTC
CASSHRTGGSISYEQYF
>many|13|TRBJ2-7|TRBV29-1|.
TGCAGCGTTGAAGCGCAGGGGACGGGAGAGCAGTACTTC
CSVEAQGTGEQYF
>few|14|TRBJ1-2|TRBV2|.
TGTGCCAGCAGTAAGGACAAGACTAACTATGGCTACACCTTC
CASSKDKTNYGYTF
>few|16|TRBJ2-1|TRBV20-1|TRBD2
TGCAGTGCTTTCGAGACGACTAGCGGGAGGCCCCATGAGCAGTTCTTC
CSAFETTSGRPHEQFF
>.|18|TRBJ2-3|TRBV6-1|TRBD2
TGTGCCAGCAGTGAAGTCCGTCGGCTAGCGGGGGACACAGATACGCAGTATTTT
CASSEVRRLAGDTDTQYF
>many|13|TRBJ2-2|TRBV12-3/TRBV12-4|.
TGTGCCAGCAGCGGGAAGGGGACCGGGGAGCTGTTTTTT
CASSGKGTGELFF
>.|17|TRBJ2-1|TRBV28|TRBD2
TGTGCCAGCAGTACATACATAAGGGGAGGGTCCTACAATGAGCAGTTCTTC
CASSTYIRGGSYNEQFF
>few|16|TRBJ2-7|TRBV5-1|TRBD2
TGCGCCAGCAGCCATGGCGGGAGGGGAACCCCCTACGAGCAGTACTTC
CASSHGGRGTPYEQYF
>.|17|TRBJ2-1|TRBV4-3|.
TGCGCCAGCAGCCAAGAGCTCCGGGTTAGCAGACACAATGAGCAGTTCTTC
CASSQELRVSRHNEQFF
>few|15|TRBJ1-2|TRBV2|.
TGTGCCAGCAGTGAGGCAGGGAGAAGGAGCTATGGCTACACCTTC
CASSEAGRRSYGYTF
>.|17|TRBJ2-6|TRBV18|TRBD1
TGTGCCAGCTCTCCCGGGACAGTAATCTCTGGGGCCAACGTCCTGACTTTC
CASSPGTVISGANVLTF
>.|13|TRBJ2-5|TRBV29-1|TRBD1
TGCAGCGTCGCGGACAGGGCACAAGAGACCCAGTACTTC
CSVADRAQETQYF